A single sample gave rise to the 26 T cell receptor beta chains below, sequenced in a study of post-analysis software for immune sequencing data. Their antigens remain unidentified. General study points: Controls had lower frequencies than patients of about five TRBV segments, which included TRBV5-6, TRBV5-1 and TRBV20-1.

Incorporated into the TCR beta cDNA libraries were unique molecular identifiers, which served to reduce PCR and sequencing biases. TCRdb re-called the PCR reads with MiXCR, one entry per CDR3 protein. The data hold roughly 800,000 distinct CDR3 sequences, with 30% observed a single time. Sequencing was done on a sample of blood. The origin of the receptors is a girl under 18 with multiple sclerosis.

This clonotype was seen a handful of times. The chain carries TRBV9 and TRBJ2-1, with 9 bases aligning to TRBD1. Trimming took 1 base from V and 6 from J; bases not matched to a gene: 8. The CDR3 consists of 16 residues. Per the germline V gene, CDR1 is SGDLS and CDR2 is YYNGEE. This CDR3 reads CASSVQPGQGFNEQFF. The CDR3 nucleotides are TGTGCCAGCAGCGTACAACCGGGACAGGGTTTCAATGAGCAGTTCTTC.

V and J are TRBV7-8 and TRBJ1-4; D gene ambiguous. Germline V lookup: CDR1 SGHVS, CDR2 FQNEAQ. This CDR3 comprises 15 residues. V shed 1 base and J shed 4 bases, with 10 bases lying between them. For the CDR3, the DNA is TGTGCCAGCAGCTTAGTTGGGCCAAGTAATGAAAAACTGTTTTTT. Translating it yields CASSLVGPSNEKLFF.

The rearrangement links TRBV11-2 to TRBJ2-4; a possible D gene is TRBD1 (5 bases). The J call may not be correct, given that the DNA end is closer to TRBJ2-7. CDR1 and CDR2 (germline): SGHAT, FQNNGV. This CDR3 is built from 15 residues. The DNA of the CDR3 is TGTGCCAGCAGCTTATTTAGGGCAGGGACCTACGAGCAGTACTTC. As protein: CASSLFRAGTYEQYF.

This clonotype is a singleton in its sample. A read error may be the cause here, since a much bigger clone is one base away. The rearrangement uses TRBV10-3 and TRBJ2-1; 9 bases fit TRBD2. Gene TRBJ2-7 matches the end of the DNA better, so the J call may be wrong. This CDR3 spans 18 amino acids. In germline, CDR1 is ENHRY, CDR2 SYGVKD. The CDR3 region is CAISGVGGRAGLYNEQYF. Written as DNA, the CDR3 is TGTGCCATCAGTGGCGTAGGCGGGAGGGCCGGCCTTTACAATGAGCAGTACTTC.

The sample holds a few counts of this clonotype. V is TRBV6-5 and J is TRBJ2-1; 13 bases are shared with TRBD2. CDR1 MNHEY and CDR2 SVGAGI come from the germline V gene. V shed 10 bases and J 8 bases; nucleotides not matched to a gene: 11. This CDR3 is built from 15 residues. The chain's CDR3 is CATSGGTSGIDEQFF. The DNA of the CDR3 is TGTGCCACCTCCGGAGGGACTAGCGGGATTGATGAGCAGTTCTTC.

Comment on this clonotype: A read error may account for a junction end that differs from germline. The chain combines TRBV3-1 with TRBJ1-4; TRBD1 matches at 10 bases. The CDR3 sequence is 15 residues long. Germline CDR1 and CDR2: LGHDT and YNNKEL (reference sequence). The CDR3: CASSLPWDRGEKRFF. The CDR3 DNA follows: TGTGCCAGCAGCCTTCCTTGGGACAGGGGCGAAAAACGGTTTTTT.

The chain is built from TRBV2 and TRBJ2-6, with D hard to call. This CDR3 contains 15 residues. Germline V gene sequence: CDR1 SNHLY, CDR2 FYNNEI. With 2 bases removed from V and 0 bases from J, the gap between germline ends came to 5 bases. CDR3 region: CASSETLSGANVLTF. CDR3 coding DNA: TGTGCCAGCAGTGAAACCCTCTCTGGGGCCAACGTCCTGACTTTC.

This chain uses TRBV7-9 with TRBJ2-3, with D possibly called TRBD1 or TRBD2 (5 bases each). Germline CDR1 SEHNR, CDR2 FQNEAQ (reference sequence). The CDR3 spans 14 residues. The V and J ends lost 5 bases and 2 bases respectively, with 11 bases between them. CDR3: CASSTRDPTDTQYF. The DNA of the CDR3 is TGTGCCAGCAGCACCCGGGACCCCACAGATACGCAGTATTTT.

This chain joins TRBV6-5 and TRBJ1-2, with 10 bases aligning to TRBD1. The CDR3 runs to 15 residues. The junction had 6 bases not matched to a gene; V was cut back by 2 bases and J by 6 bases. Germline CDR1 MNHEY, CDR2 SVGAGI. The CDR3 sequence: CASSYRGQGRHGYTF. CDR3 DNA sequence: TGTGCCAGCAGTTACCGGGGACAGGGGCGTCATGGCTACACCTTC.

V is TRBV27 and J is TRBJ2-3; 10 bases match TRBD2. The CDR3 has 16 amino acids. The germline CDR1 and CDR2 sequences are MNHEY and SMNVEV (reference sequence). V shed 6 bases, J shed 0 bases, and the junction held 6 bases outside the gene matches. CDR3 in amino acids: CASRTLAGYSTDTQYF. The CDR3 coding sequence is TGTGCCAGCAGGACACTAGCGGGGTACAGCACAGATACGCAGTATTTT.

The chain recombines TRBV6-2 or TRBV6-3 with TRBJ2-1; D not certain. Trimming removed 2 bases at V and 7 bases at J, with 12 bases between. The germline CDR1 and CDR2 sequences are MNHEY and SVGEGT. The CDR3 is 14 residues long. The CDR3 here is CASSYHRGTNEQFF. DNA for the CDR3: TGTGCCAGCAGTTACCACCGAGGAACAAATGAGCAGTTCTTC.

This clonotype was seen more than once but under ten times. The V gene is TRBV3-1, the J gene TRBJ2-3; 13 positions agree with TRBD2. J gave up 5 bases and V 1 base, and 3 bases lay outside the gene matches. The CDR3 spans 16 residues. Germline V gene lookup returns CDR1 LGHDT and CDR2 YNNKEL (reference sequence). The CDR3 DNA sequence: TGTGCCAGCAGCCAAGGACTAGCGGGAGGTGGAGATACGCAGTATTTT. Its protein is CASSQGLAGGGDTQYF.

In nucleotides, the CDR3 is TGTGCCAGCAGCTGGGGGGGGACAGGAAGCTATGGCTACACCTTC. Translating it yields CASSWGGTGSYGYTF. V usage is TRBV11-2 and J usage is TRBJ1-2; 8 nucleotides match TRBD1. CDR3 size: 15 residues. Germline trimming cut 4 bases from V and 4 bases from J; bases unmatched to any gene: 8. Germline V lookup: CDR1 SGHAT, CDR2 FQNNGV. Using reference TRBV11-2 and TRBJ1-2 for the parts outside the CDR3, the full variable domain is EAGVAQSPRYKIIEKRQSVAFWCNPISGHATLYWYQQILGQGPKLLIQFQNNGVVDDSQLPKDRFSAERLKGVDSTLKIQPAKLEDSAVYLCASSWGGTGSYGYTFGSGTRLTVV.

This clonotype has only one observation. The rearrangement uses TRBV28 and TRBJ1-2; D is uncertain. CDR1 MDHEN and CDR2 SYDVKM come from the germline V gene. The CDR3 is 12 amino acids. Trimming left V 7 bases short and J 0 bases short, with 6 bases between. The CDR3, as DNA: TGTGCCAGCAAAGGTGCTAACTATGGCTACACCTTC. Translated: CASKGANYGYTF.

This clonotype was recorded at least ten times. V is TRBV6-2 or TRBV6-3 and J is TRBJ1-2, with D maybe TRBD1 (5 bases). The CDR3 consists of 14 residues. Trimming took off 4 bases at V and 8 bases at J, with 17 bases between the two ends. Per germline, CDR1 MNHEY and CDR2 SVGEGT. The CDR3 here is CASSSSGTQGGYTF. DNA of the CDR3: TGTGCCAGCAGTTCCTCCGGGACCCAAGGAGGCTACACCTTC.

Many counts were recorded for this clonotype. This chain joins TRBV29-1 and TRBJ2-1, with D possibly TRBD2 on 6 matching bases. The germline V and J ends were trimmed by 4 bases and 3 bases, with 13 bases remaining between them. CDR1 is SQVTM and CDR2 is ANQGSEA in the germline V gene. This CDR3 has 14 amino acids. CDR3 in amino acids: CSVGAFGGYNEQFF. The CDR3 nucleotides read TGCAGCGTTGGGGCCTTCGGGGGCTACAATGAGCAGTTCTTC.

The chain links TRBV20-1 to TRBJ1-2, with a possible D match to TRBD1 (6 bases). V lost 6 bases and J lost 4, with 15 bases in between. Germline V lookup: CDR1 DFQATT, CDR2 SNEGSKA (reference sequence). The CDR3 extends over 13 amino acids. The CDR3 region has the DNA TGCAGTGCCCCGAGAGGGGGGGGCTATGGCTACACCTTC. Its translation is CSAPRGGGYGYTF.

The rearrangement links TRBV6-2 or TRBV6-3 to TRBJ2-7; 10 positions agree with TRBD2. The CDR3 is 15 amino acids. Germline V CDR1 and CDR2: MNHEY, SVGEGT. Unmatched junction bases numbered 7, after V lost 5 bases and J lost 3 bases. CDR3 nucleotide sequence: TGTGCCAGCAGTCCCCTAGCGGGAGCCCACTACGAGCAGTACTTC. The encoded protein is CASSPLAGAHYEQYF.

This clonotype was observed a handful of times. The CDR3 DNA reads TGTGCCAGCAGCCAAACCTTGGGACATCTGAACACTGAAGCTTTCTTT. Translation gives CASSQTLGHLNTEAFF. J is TRBJ1-1 and V is TRBV6-5, with D possibly TRBD1 on 6 matching bases. The CDR3 has 16 amino acids. V lost 6 bases to trimming and J lost 0 bases, with 17 bases between them. In germline, CDR1 is MNHEY, CDR2 SVGAGI.

About this clonotype: One end of the junction does not line up with germline, which may come from a read error. CDR3 DNA: TGTGGCACCAGACAAGACAGGGGGCGCGGTAGGATGACAGATACGCAGTATTTT. Protein sequence: CGTRQDRGRGRMTDTQYF. This chain links TRBV24-1 with TRBJ2-3, with 10 bases aligning to TRBD1. The CDR3 sequence is 18 residues long. Germline lookup yields CDR1 KGHDR and CDR2 SFDVKD.

The chain employs TRBV6-6 and TRBJ2-7, with D unclear. Germline V gene data show CDR1 as MNHNY and CDR2 as SVGAGI (reference sequence). The CDR3 totals 14 residues. The V end lost 2 bases, the J end lost 1 base, and 9 bases lay between the germline ends. CDR3 region: CASSYEPASYEQYF. CDR3 DNA sequence: TGTGCCAGCAGTTACGAGCCGGCGTCCTACGAGCAGTACTTC.

In this sample, this clonotype turned up a few times. The V call is TRBV6-6, the J call TRBJ2-4; 13 positions agree with TRBD2. CDR1 and CDR2 from the germline V gene are MNHNY and SVGAGI (reference sequence). This CDR3 has 15 amino acids. V shed 6 bases and J 5 bases; nucleotides not matched to a gene: 4. The CDR3 is CASRGLAGPENIQYF. The CDR3, as DNA: TGTGCCAGCAGGGGACTAGCGGGACCCGAAAACATTCAGTACTTC.

This clonotype was seen just once. The chain is built from TRBV4-1 and TRBJ1-6; TRBD1 agrees at 8 bases. The trim removed 0 bases at V and 6 bases at J, leaving 4 bases unmatched. Germline values: CDR1 MGHRA, CDR2 YSYEKL. This CDR3 has 16 residues. The CDR3 region has the DNA TGCGCCAGCAGCCAAGATAGGGACAGGCGTAATTCACCCCTCCACTTT. It specifies CASSQDRDRRNSPLHF.

The J gene is TRBJ2-5, the V gene TRBV19; D might be TRBD1 (6 bases). The CDR3 loop spans 16 amino acids. The germline V and J ends were trimmed by 3 bases and 5 bases, with 19 bases remaining between them. Germline lookup yields CDR1 LNHDA and CDR2 SQIVND (reference sequence). CDR3 DNA: TGTGCCAGTAGTATTGGGGGCGGTAAAGGAGTCGAGACCCAGTACTTC. Protein: CASSIGGGKGVETQYF.

This clonotype appeared many times. The CDR3 DNA reads as TGTGCCAGCAGCTACCTCGGGGGCGGGAGCACAGATACGCAGTATTTT. Translating gives CASSYLGGGSTDTQYF. J is TRBJ2-3 and V is TRBV7-2; the D call may be TRBD1 or TRBD2 (6 bases each). Germline assignment: CDR1 SGHTA and CDR2 FQGNSA. The CDR3 sequence is 16 residues long. Trimming took off 4 bases at V and 0 bases at J, with 14 bases between the two ends.

V usage is TRBV20-1 and J usage is TRBJ2-3; 7 nucleotides match TRBD2. Germline CDR1 DFQATT, CDR2 SNEGSKA (reference sequence). J gave up 2 bases and V 0 bases, and 8 bases lay outside the gene matches. The CDR3 runs to 16 residues. The CDR3 DNA reads TGCAGTGCTAGAGATTGGGCTAGCGGATTCACAGATACGCAGTATTTT. Its protein is CSARDWASGFTDTQYF.